The 9 T cell receptor beta chains in this list originate from one sample, sequenced in a study of T-cell reconstitution after alpha-beta-depleted transplantation in children. Construction of the TCRbeta library involved unique molecular identifiers. TCRdb itself ran the PCR reads through MiXCR, one entry per CDR3 protein. Of approximately 640,000 distinct CDR3 sequences listed, around a sixth are singletons. Source: PBMCs from the stem cell graft donor, taken from the stem cell graft. These receptors all come from a human donor who donated a stem cell graft to a child with acute myeloid leukemia.

This clonotype was seen at least ten times. The V gene is TRBV5-1, the J gene TRBJ2-5; D might be TRBD2 (5 bases). The V gene's germline CDR1 is SGHRS and CDR2 YFSETQ. This CDR3 region has 14 residues. Trimming removed 9 bases from V and 1 base from J, with 16 bases in between. CDR3 DNA: TGCGCCACCAGATCGGGGAGAACCCAAGAGACCCAGTACTTC. It yields the protein CATRSGRTQETQYF.

This clonotype appeared a few times. This rearrangement joins TRBV6-5 to TRBJ2-7, with D perhaps matching TRBD1 (5 bases). The CDR3 contains 14 residues. Trimming pared 2 bases from V and 2 bases from J, leaving 10 bases between. CDR1 and CDR2 from the germline V gene are MNHEY and SVGAGI. CDR3 loop: CASSYTGPPYEQYV. As DNA, the CDR3 is TGTGCCAGCAGTTACACAGGACCTCCCTACGAGCAGTACGTC.

This chain uses TRBV7-2 with TRBJ2-7, with TRBD1 matching 8 bases. The CDR3 is made up of 17 amino acids. Germline trimming cut 2 bases from V and 4 bases from J; bases unmatched to any gene: 13. Per the germline V gene, CDR1 is SGHTA and CDR2 is FQGNSA. The CDR3 region is CASSLWSISDRAYEQYF. CDR3 DNA: TGTGCCAGCAGCTTATGGTCGATCTCGGACAGGGCTTACGAGCAGTACTTC. Together with reference TRBV7-2 and TRBJ2-7, the CDR3 gives the full variable domain: GAGVSQSPSNKVTEKGKDVELRCDPISGHTALYWYRQSLGQGLEFLIYFQGNSAPDKSGLPSDRFSAERTGGSVSTLTIQRTQQEDSAVYLCASSLWSISDRAYEQYFGPGTRLTVT.

This clonotype came up many times. The rearrangement links TRBV20-1 to TRBJ1-4; no clear D gene. In germline, CDR1 is DFQATT, CDR2 SNEGSKA (reference sequence). The CDR3 totals 13 residues. The V end was cut by 0 bases, the J end by 5 bases, with 7 bases between. The CDR3 reads CSARDLANEKLFF. In nucleotides, the CDR3 is TGCAGTGCTAGAGATCTGGCGAATGAAAAACTGTTTTTT.

This rearrangement joins TRBV6-5 to TRBJ2-2, with D uncertain. The CDR3 extends over 18 amino acids. Germline assignment: CDR1 MNHEY and CDR2 SVGAGI. Trimming cost V 0 bases and J 5 bases, with 19 bases left between them. Here the CDR3 DNA reads TGTGCCAGCAGTTACTCCGAGCGTATCGGCAGAGCGACCGGGGAGCTGTTTTTT. Translated: CASSYSERIGRATGELFF.

The chain joins TRBV30 to TRBJ2-5, with D unresolved. The V gene lost 0 bases and the J gene lost 4 bases, with 6 bases spanning the gap. The length of the CDR3 is 12 residues. Per germline, CDR1 GTSNPN and CDR2 SVGIG (reference sequence). The CDR3 DNA follows: TGTGCCTGGAGTGTGATTGGAGAGACCCAGTACTTC. This codes for CAWSVIGETQYF.

V gene TRBV7-9 combines with J gene TRBJ2-1; TRBD2 agrees at 9 bases. Germline values: CDR1 SEHNR, CDR2 FQNEAQ (reference sequence). The CDR3 length is 16 residues. V lost 3 bases and J lost 3; bases outside the gene matches: 6. CDR3 protein: CASSFVAGGLYNEQFF. The DNA of the CDR3 is TGTGCCAGCAGCTTCGTGGCGGGGGGGCTCTACAATGAGCAGTTCTTC.

In its sample, this clonotype was seen a few times. The V call is TRBV20-1, the J call TRBJ2-1; 9 bases fit TRBD1. Germline CDR1 DFQATT, CDR2 SNEGSKA (reference sequence). Unmatched junction bases numbered 14, after V lost 6 bases and J lost 8 bases. The CDR3 extends over 15 amino acids. The DNA of the CDR3 is TGCAGTGCCAACCCCGGGACAGGGCCATTTGATGAGCAGTTCTTC. It translates to CSANPGTGPFDEQFF.

In its sample, this clonotype was seen many times. The chain links TRBV20-1 to TRBJ2-7; possibly TRBD2 for D (6 bases). Germline V gives CDR1 DFQATT, CDR2 SNEGSKA (reference sequence). This CDR3 is built from 13 residues. Trimming shortened V by 6 bases and J by 6 bases, and 18 bases separated the two germline ends. CDR3 nucleotides: TGCAGTGCCCCCAGCGGGCCTGCGGGCGAGCAGTACGTC. It is translated as CSAPSGPAGEQYV.